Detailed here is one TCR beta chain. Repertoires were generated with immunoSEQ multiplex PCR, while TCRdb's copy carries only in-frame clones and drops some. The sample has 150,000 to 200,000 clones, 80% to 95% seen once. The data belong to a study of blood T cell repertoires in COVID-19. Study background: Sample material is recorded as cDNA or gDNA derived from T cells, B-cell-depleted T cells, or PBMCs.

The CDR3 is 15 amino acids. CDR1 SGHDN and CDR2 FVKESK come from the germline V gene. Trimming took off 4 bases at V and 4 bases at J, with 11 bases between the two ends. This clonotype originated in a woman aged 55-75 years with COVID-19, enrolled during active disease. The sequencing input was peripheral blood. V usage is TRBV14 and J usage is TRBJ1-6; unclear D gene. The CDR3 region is CASSLRHVYNSPLHF. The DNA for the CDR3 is TGTGCCAGCAGCCTACGACACGTTTATAATTCACCCCTCCACTTT.